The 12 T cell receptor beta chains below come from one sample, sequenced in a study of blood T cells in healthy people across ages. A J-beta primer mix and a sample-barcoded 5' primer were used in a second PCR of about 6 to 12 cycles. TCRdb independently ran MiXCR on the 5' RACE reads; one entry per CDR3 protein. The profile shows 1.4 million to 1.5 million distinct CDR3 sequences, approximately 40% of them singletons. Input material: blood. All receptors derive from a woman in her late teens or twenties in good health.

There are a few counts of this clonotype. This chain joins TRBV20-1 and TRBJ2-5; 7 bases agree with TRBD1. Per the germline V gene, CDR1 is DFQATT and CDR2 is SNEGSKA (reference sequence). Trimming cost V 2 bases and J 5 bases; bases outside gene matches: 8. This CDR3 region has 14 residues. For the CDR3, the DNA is TGCAGTGCTAGACTAGAAGGGGGCGGGGAGACCCAGTACTTC. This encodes CSARLEGGGETQYF.

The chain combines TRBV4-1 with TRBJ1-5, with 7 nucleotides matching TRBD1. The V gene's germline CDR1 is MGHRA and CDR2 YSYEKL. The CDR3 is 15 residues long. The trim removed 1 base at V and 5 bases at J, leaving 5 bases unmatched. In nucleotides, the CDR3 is TGCGCCAGCAGCCAAGGGCGGGACAGTTATCAGCCCCAGCATTTT. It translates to CASSQGRDSYQPQHF.

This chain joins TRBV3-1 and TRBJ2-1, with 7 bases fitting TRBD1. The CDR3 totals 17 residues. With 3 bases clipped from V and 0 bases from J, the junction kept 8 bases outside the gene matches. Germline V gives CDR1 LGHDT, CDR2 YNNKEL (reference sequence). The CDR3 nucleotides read TGTGCCAGCAGCCACCCGGGACAGCCGAGCTCCTACAATGAGCAGTTCTTC. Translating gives CASSHPGQPSSYNEQFF.

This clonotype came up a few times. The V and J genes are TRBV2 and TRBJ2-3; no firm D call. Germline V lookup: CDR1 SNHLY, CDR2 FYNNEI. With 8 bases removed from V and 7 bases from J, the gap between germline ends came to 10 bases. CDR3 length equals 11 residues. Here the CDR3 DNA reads TGTGCCAGCCGGGTTAGCAATACGCAGTATTTT. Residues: CASRVSNTQYF.

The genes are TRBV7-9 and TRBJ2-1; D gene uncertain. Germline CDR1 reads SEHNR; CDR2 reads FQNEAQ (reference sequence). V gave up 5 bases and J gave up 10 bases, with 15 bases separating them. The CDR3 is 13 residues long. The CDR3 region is CASSPGLLWEQFF. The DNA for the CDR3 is TGTGCCAGCAGCCCGGGCCTCTTGTGGGAGCAGTTCTTC.

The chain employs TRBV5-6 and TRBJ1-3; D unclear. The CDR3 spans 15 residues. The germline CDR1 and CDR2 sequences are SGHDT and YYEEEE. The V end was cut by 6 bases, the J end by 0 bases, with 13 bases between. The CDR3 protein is CASNRRASSGNTIYF. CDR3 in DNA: TGTGCCAGCAACCGTCGGGCCAGCTCTGGAAACACCATATATTTT.

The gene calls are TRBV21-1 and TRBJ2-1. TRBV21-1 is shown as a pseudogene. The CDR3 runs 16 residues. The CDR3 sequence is CASSTQPDGFRNEQFF. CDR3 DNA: TGTGCCAGCAGCACCCAACCGGATGGGTTTAGGAATGAGCAGTTCTTC.

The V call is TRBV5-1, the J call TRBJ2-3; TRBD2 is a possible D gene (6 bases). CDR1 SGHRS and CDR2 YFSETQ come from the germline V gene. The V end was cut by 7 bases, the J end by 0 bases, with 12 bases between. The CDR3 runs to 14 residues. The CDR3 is CASEDYPSTDTQYF. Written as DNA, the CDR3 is TGCGCCAGCGAGGACTATCCTAGCACAGATACGCAGTATTTT.

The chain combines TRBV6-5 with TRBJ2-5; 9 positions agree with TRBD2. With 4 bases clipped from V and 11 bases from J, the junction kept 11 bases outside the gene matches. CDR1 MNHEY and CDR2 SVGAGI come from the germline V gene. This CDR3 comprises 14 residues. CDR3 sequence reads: CASSWTSATNEQYF. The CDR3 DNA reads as TGTGCCAGCAGTTGGACTAGCGCTACCAATGAGCAGTACTTC.

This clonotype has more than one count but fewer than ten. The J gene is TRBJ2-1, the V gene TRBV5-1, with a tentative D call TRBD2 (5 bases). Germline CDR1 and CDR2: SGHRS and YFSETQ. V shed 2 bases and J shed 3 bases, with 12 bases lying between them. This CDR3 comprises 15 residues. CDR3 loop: CASSLGGHYYNEQFF. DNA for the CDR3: TGCGCCAGCAGCTTAGGAGGCCACTACTACAATGAGCAGTTCTTC.

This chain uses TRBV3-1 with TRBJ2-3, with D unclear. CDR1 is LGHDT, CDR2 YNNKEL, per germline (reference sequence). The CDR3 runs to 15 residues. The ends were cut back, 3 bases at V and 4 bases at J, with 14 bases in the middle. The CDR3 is CASSHMAVEADTQYF. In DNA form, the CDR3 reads TGTGCCAGCAGCCATATGGCGGTAGAGGCAGATACGCAGTATTTT.

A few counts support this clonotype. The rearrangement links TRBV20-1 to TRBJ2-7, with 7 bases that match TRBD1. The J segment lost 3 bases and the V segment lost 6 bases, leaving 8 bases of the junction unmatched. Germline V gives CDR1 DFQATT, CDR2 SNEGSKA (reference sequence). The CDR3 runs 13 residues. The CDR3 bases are TGCAGTGCAGGAGGCTACAGGGGCTACGAGCAGTACTTC. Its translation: CSAGGYRGYEQYF.